What follows is one T cell receptor beta chain and its context. This entry is derived from a study of blood T cell repertoires in COVID-19. The table came from immunoSEQ multiplex PCR; TCRdb's copy has only in-frame clones and leaves some out. Of about 410,000 clones listed, around nine tenths are singletons. This clonotype originated in a woman in her forties with COVID-19, enrolled during active disease. What was sequenced was peripheral blood.

CDR3 in amino acids: CASSLQGYNSPLHF. CDR3 DNA sequence: TGTGCCAGCAGCTTACAGGGTTATAATTCACCCCTCCACTTT. The rearrangement joins TRBV7-6 to TRBJ1-6; D may be TRBD1 (5 bases). V lost 2 bases and J 4 bases, leaving 6 bases between the germline ends. The CDR3 has 14 amino acids. Germline V gene sequence: CDR1 SGHVS, CDR2 FNYEAQ.